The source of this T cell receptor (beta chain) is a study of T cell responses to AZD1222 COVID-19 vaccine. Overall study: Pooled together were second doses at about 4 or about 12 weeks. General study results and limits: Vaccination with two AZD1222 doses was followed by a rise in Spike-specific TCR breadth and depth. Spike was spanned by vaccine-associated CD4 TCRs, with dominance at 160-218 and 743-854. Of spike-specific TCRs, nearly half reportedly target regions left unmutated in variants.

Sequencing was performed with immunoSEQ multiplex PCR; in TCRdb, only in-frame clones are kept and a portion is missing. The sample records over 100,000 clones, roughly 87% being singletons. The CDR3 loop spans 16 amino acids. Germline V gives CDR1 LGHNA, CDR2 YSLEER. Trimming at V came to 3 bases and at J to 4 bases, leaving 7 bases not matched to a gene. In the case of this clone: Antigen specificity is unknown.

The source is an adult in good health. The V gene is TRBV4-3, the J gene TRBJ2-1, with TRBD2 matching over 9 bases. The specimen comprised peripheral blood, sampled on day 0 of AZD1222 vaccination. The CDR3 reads CASSQVTSGYYNEQFF. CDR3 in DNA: TGCGCCAGCAGCCAGGTTACTAGCGGGTATTACAATGAGCAGTTCTTC.